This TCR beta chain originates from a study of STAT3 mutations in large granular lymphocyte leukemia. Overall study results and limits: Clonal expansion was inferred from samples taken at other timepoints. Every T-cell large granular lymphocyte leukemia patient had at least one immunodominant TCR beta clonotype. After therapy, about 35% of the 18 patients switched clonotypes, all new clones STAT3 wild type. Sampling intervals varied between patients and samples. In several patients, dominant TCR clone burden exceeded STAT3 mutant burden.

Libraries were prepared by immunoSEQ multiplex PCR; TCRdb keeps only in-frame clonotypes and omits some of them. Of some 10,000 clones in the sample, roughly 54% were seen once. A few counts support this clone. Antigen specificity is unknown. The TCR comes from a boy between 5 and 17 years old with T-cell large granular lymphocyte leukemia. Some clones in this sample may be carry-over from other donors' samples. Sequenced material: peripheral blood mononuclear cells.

As DNA, the CDR3 is TGTGCCTGGAGTGGTGAGGTGAACACTGAAGCTTTCTTT. Protein sequence: CAWSGEVNTEAFF. This chain joins TRBV30 and TRBJ1-1; D gene uncertain. V dropped 1 base and J dropped 0 bases, with 6 bases sitting between them. From germline, CDR1 is GTSNPN and CDR2 SVGIG (reference sequence). This CDR3 contains 13 residues.